This T cell receptor (beta chain) was profiled in a study of cytomegalovirus exposure and HLA in healthy donors. The CDR3 has 12 residues. CDR1 and CDR2 from the germline V gene are SQVTM and ANQGSEA. Between the trimmed V and J ends, which lost 4 bases and 4 bases, there was a span of 10 bases. PCR employed 60 Vbeta and 13 Jbeta primers. This table comes from immunoSEQ multiplex PCR, and its TCRdb copy is limited to in-frame clones, with some not included. The data show about 180,000 clones, roughly 82% seen once. The rearrangement links TRBV29-1 to TRBJ1-2; D is uncertain. Sample: PBMCs. The TCR originated in a man in his forties in good health and CMV-seronegative. The DNA for the CDR3 is TGCAGCGTTGCAACCGACACCTATGGCTACACCTTC. It is translated as CSVATDTYGYTF.